One and the same sample provided the 10 T cell receptor beta chains below, sequenced in a study of vaccination effects on CD4 cells after COVID-19. For these TCRs, the target antigens are not known. In the ViraFEST assay, antigen-specific CD4+ clonotypes were identified by expansion after peptide-pool stimulation. With roughly nine days of culture completed, CD4+ T cells were isolated. According to the study, vaccine recipients showed no prior SARS-CoV-2 infection and negative nucleocapsid antibodies. This table comes from immunoSEQ multiplex PCR, and its TCRdb copy is limited to in-frame clones, with some not included. The data hold about 73,000 clones, with roughly 74% observed a single time. This specimen consisted of CD4+ T cells from PBMCs cultured with HCoV-NL63 spike peptides, obtained before COVID-19 vaccination. All receptors come from a human donor who received a COVID-19 vaccine.

The chain is built from TRBV7-2 and TRBJ2-5; D is perhaps TRBD1 (5 bases). Trimming took 5 bases from V and 5 from J, leaving 12 bases between them. The CDR3 has 13 amino acids. Germline assignment: CDR1 SGHTA and CDR2 FQGNSA. This CDR3 reads CASSPRVTETQYF. DNA of the CDR3: TGTGCCAGCAGCCCCAGGGTTACGGAGACCCAGTACTTC.

V usage is TRBV5-1 and J usage is TRBJ2-7; possible D gene TRBD2, 6 bases. Trimming shortened V by 1 base and J by 5 bases, and 10 bases separated the two germline ends. This CDR3 comprises 13 residues. CDR1 SGHRS and CDR2 YFSETQ come from the germline V gene. CDR3: CASSLYREDEQYV. Written as DNA, the CDR3 is TGCGCCAGCAGCTTGTATAGGGAGGACGAGCAGTACGTC.

This clone was seen a handful of times. J is TRBJ2-2 and V is TRBV5-5; D perhaps matches TRBD1 (6 bases). V shed 5 bases and J shed 3 bases, with 11 bases lying between them. The CDR3 spans 14 residues. CDR1 SGHKS and CDR2 YYEKEE come from the germline V gene (reference sequence). Here the CDR3 DNA reads TGTGCCAGCAGGACAGGTGCGGACACCGGGGAGCTGTTTTTT. This codes for CASRTGADTGELFF.

V usage is TRBV5-1 and J usage is TRBJ1-1; D is possibly TRBD1 (5 bases). Deletions cut 4 bases from V and 4 bases from J, with 14 bases between. Germline assignment: CDR1 SGHRS and CDR2 YFSETQ. The length of the CDR3 is 14 residues. For the CDR3, the DNA is TGCGCCAGCAGCCTGGGACTCAGAGGCACTGAAGCTTTCTTT. This sequence encodes CASSLGLRGTEAFF.

The chain couples TRBV29-1 to TRBJ2-5; possibly TRBD1 for D (6 bases). Germline V CDR1 and CDR2: SQVTM, ANQGSEA. The V end lost 6 bases, the J end lost 4 bases, and 18 bases lay between the germline ends. The CDR3 length is 14 residues. The CDR3 DNA reads TGCAGCGTAACCCAGGGGTCGGCCATAGAGACCCAGTACTTC. This encodes CSVTQGSAIETQYF.

This chain connects TRBV28 to TRBJ1-5; D is unclear. V was shortened by 7 bases and J by 9 bases, with 13 bases between the two germline ends. Per germline, CDR1 MDHEN and CDR2 SYDVKM. The CDR3 extends over 12 amino acids. This chain's CDR3 is CASTKSGRPQHF. The CDR3 DNA reads as TGTGCCAGCACTAAGAGTGGCAGGCCCCAGCATTTT.

The genes are TRBV11-2 and TRBJ2-1, with 9 bases that match TRBD2. The V segment lost 6 bases and the J segment 9 bases; nucleotides outside the gene matches: 3. Germline CDR1 reads SGHAT; CDR2 reads FQNNGV. CDR3 length equals 12 residues. The CDR3 sequence is CASSSSGIEQFF. In DNA, the CDR3 is TGTGCCAGCAGTTCTAGCGGGATTGAGCAGTTCTTC.

V and J are TRBV9 and TRBJ2-2, with 9 bases aligning to TRBD2. J was trimmed by 4 bases and V by 6 bases; bases with no gene match: 7. CDR3 size: 15 residues. Looked up from germline, CDR1 is SGDLS and CDR2 is YYNGEE. The CDR3 is CASTIAGEATGELFF. The CDR3 bases are TGTGCCAGCACCATAGCGGGGGAGGCCACCGGGGAGCTGTTTTTT.

The chain employs TRBV2 and TRBJ1-2; no clear D. V was pared by 5 bases and J by 4 bases, with 11 bases between. Germline V CDR1 and CDR2: SNHLY, FYNNEI. The CDR3 runs to 13 residues. The chain's CDR3 is CASSPNGIYGYTF. The CDR3 DNA is TGTGCCAGCAGTCCAAACGGGATCTATGGCTACACCTTC.

V and J are TRBV7-9 and TRBJ1-4; perhaps TRBD1 as D (5 bases). Germline CDR1 SEHNR, CDR2 FQNEAQ (reference sequence). Trimming stripped 6 bases from V and 3 bases from J, with 8 bases between. This CDR3 contains 13 residues. Here the CDR3 DNA reads TGTGCCAGCAGACGGGACCCTAATGAAAAACTGTTTTTT. It encodes CASRRDPNEKLFF.